This TCR beta chain originates from a study of blood T cells in healthy people across ages. Study-wide background: There was about one barcoded beta molecule captured by template switching per two T cells. General study results and limits: Fewer expanded clones and more diversity marked long-lived versus aged donors.

Regarding this clonotype: Its antigen is undetermined.

Germline CDR1 ENHRY, CDR2 SYGVKD. CDR3 length: 14 amino acids. Each sample yielded at least 6 million isolated PBMCs. Then a second PCR, running about 6 to 12 cycles, was carried out with a sample-barcoded 5' primer and a J-beta primer mix. TCRdb reanalysed the 5' RACE reads using MiXCR and keeps one entry per CDR3 protein. The sample carries hundreds of thousands of distinct CDR3 sequences, about 53% recorded once. The material sequenced was blood. The V gene is TRBV10-3, the J gene TRBJ2-4; D call uncertain. Matching the DNA end better, TRBJ2-7 makes the J call doubtful. This clonotype originated in a man at least 80 years old in good health. This CDR3 is CAISPTATDYEQYF. The CDR3 region has the DNA TGTGCCATCAGCCCAACAGCGACCGACTACGAGCAGTACTTC.